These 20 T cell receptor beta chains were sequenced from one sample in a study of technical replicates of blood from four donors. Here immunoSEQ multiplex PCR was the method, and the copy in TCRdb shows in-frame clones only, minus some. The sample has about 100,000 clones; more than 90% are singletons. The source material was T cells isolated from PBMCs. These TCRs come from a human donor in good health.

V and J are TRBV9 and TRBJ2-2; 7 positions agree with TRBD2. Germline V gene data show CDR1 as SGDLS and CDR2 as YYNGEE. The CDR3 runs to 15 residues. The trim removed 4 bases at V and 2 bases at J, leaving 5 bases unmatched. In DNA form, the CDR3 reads TGTGCCAGCAGCCCCCGCGGGGGTAACACCGGGGAGCTGTTTTTT. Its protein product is CASSPRGGNTGELFF.

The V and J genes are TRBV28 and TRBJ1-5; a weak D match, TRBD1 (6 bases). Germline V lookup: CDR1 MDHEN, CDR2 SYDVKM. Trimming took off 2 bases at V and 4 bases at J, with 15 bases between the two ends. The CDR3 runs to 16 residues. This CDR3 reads CASSLLLQGRNQPQHF. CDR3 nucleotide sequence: TGTGCCAGCAGTTTACTCTTACAGGGCCGAAATCAGCCCCAGCATTTT.

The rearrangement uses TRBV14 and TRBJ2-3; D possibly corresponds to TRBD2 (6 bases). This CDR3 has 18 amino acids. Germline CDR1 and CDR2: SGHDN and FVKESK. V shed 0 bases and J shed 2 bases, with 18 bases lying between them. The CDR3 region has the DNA TGTGCCAGCAGCCAAGACGGAAAAACTAGCAGGCACACAGATACGCAGTATTTT. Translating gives CASSQDGKTSRHTDTQYF.

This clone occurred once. The CDR3 bases are TGTGCCAGCAGCCAAGAGGCAGGGAACATGAACACTGAAGCTTTCTTT. Translating it yields CASSQEAGNMNTEAFF. The chain couples TRBV4-2 to TRBJ1-1, with D possibly being TRBD1 (5 bases). Germline values: CDR1 LGHNA, CDR2 YNFKEQ. Trimming pared 0 bases from V and 0 bases from J, leaving 11 bases between. This CDR3 region has 16 residues.

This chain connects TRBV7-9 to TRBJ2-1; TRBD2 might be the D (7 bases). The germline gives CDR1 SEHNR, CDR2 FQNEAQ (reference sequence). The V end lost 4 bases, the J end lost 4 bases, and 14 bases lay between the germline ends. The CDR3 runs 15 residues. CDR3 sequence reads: CASSWKGGGYNEQFF. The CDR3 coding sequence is TGTGCCAGCAGCTGGAAGGGGGGGGGATACAATGAGCAGTTCTTC.

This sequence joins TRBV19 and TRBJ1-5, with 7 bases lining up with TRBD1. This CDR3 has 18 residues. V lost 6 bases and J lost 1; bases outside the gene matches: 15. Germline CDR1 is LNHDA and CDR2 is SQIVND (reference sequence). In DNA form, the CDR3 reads TGTGCCAGTAGAGGTAAAGGTCAGGGGGTTTTGAGCAATCAGCCCCAGCATTTT. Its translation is CASRGKGQGVLSNQPQHF.

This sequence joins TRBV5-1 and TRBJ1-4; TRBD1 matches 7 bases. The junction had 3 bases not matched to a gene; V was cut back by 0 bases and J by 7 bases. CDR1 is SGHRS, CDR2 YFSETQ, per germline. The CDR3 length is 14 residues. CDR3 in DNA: TGCGCCAGCAGCTTGGACAGGGGAAGTGAAAAACTGTTTTTT. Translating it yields CASSLDRGSEKLFF.

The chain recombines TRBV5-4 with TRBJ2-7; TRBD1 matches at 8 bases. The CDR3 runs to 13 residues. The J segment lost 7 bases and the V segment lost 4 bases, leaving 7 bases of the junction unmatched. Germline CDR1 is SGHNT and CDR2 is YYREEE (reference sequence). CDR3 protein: CASSARGLVEQYF. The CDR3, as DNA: TGTGCCAGCAGCGCCAGGGGGCTGGTAGAGCAGTACTTC.

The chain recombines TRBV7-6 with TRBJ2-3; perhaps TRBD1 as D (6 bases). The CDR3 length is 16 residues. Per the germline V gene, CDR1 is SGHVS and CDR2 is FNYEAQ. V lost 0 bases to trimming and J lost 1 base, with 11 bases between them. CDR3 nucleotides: TGTGCCAGCAGCTTAGCGCTGGGGGCCCGCACAGATACGCAGTATTTT. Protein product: CASSLALGARTDTQYF.

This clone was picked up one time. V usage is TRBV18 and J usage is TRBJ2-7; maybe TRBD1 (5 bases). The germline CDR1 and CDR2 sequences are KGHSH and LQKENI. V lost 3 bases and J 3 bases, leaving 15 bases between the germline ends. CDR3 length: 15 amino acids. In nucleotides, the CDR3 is TGTGCCAGCTCACCTGGGTTAGGACACCGCTACGAGCAGTACTTC. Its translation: CASSPGLGHRYEQYF.

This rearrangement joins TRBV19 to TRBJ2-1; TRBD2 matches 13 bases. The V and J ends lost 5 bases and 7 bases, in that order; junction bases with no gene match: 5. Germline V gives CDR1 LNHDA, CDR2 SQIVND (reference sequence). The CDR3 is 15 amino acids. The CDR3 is CASSVLAGGLNEQFF. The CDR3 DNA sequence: TGTGCCAGTAGTGTACTAGCGGGGGGGCTTAATGAGCAGTTCTTC.

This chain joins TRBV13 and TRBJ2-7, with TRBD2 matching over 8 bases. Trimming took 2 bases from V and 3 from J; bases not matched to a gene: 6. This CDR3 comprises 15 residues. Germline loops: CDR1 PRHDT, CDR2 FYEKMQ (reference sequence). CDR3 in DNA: TGTGCCAGCAGCTTACTCTTGCGGGAGGACTACGAGCAGTACTTC. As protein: CASSLLLREDYEQYF. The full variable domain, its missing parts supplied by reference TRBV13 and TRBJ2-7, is AAGVIQSPRHLIKEKRETATLKCYPIPRHDTVYWYQQGPGQDPQFLISFYEKMQSDKGSIPDRFSAQQFSDYHSELNMSSLELGDSALYFCASSLLLREDYEQYFGPGTRLTVT.

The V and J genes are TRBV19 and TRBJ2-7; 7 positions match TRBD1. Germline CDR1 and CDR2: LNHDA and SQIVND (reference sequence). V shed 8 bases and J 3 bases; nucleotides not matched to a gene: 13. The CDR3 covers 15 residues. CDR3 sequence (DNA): TGTGCCAGTCGACCACCCGGGACAGCAGTCTACGAGCAGTACTTC. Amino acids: CASRPPGTAVYEQYF. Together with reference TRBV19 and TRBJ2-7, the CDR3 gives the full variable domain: DGGITQSPKYLFRKEGQNVTLSCEQNLNHDAMYWYRQDPGQGLRLIYYSQIVNDFQKGDIAEGYSVSREKKESFPLTVTSAQKNPTAFYLCASRPPGTAVYEQYFGPGTRLTVT.

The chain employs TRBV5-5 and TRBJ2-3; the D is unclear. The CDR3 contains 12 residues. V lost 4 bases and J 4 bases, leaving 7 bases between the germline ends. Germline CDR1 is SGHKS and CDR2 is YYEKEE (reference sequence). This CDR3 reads CASSLDSDTQYF. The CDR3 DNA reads TGTGCCAGCAGCCTCGACTCAGATACGCAGTATTTT.

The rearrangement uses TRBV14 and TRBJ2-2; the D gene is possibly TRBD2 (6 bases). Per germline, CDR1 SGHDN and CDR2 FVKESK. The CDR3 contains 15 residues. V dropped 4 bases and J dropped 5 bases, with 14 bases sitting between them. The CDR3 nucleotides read TGTGCCAGCAGCCCCCTTGGGACTTCTACCGGGGAGCTGTTTTTT. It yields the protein CASSPLGTSTGELFF.

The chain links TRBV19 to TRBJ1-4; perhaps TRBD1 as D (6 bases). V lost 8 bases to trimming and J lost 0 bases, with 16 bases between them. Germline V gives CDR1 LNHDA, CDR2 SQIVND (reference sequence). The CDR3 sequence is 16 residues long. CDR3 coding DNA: TGTGCCAGTTCGTTTGTGGGACACGCAACTAATGAAAAACTGTTTTTT. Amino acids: CASSFVGHATNEKLFF.

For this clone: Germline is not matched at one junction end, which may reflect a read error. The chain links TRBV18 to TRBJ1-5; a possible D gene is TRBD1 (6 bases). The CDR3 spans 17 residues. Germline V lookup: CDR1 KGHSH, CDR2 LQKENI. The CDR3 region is CVSSPRQQGSRPWPQHF. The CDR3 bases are TGTGTCAGCTCACCACGCCAACAGGGATCCCGCCCATGGCCCCAGCATTTT.

The CDR3 nucleotides are TGTGCCAGCAGCTTGGAACAGGAGAACACTGAAGCTTTCTTT. Translation: CASSLEQENTEAFF. The chain joins TRBV5-4 to TRBJ1-1, with D possibly matching TRBD1 (5 bases). V was clipped by 0 bases and J by 1 base, with 7 bases between them. CDR1 SGHNT and CDR2 YYREEE come from the germline V gene (reference sequence). The CDR3 contains 14 residues.

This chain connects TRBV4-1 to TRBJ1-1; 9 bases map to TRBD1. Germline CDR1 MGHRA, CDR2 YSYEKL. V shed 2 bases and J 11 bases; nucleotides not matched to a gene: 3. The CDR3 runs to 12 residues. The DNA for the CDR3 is TGCGCCAGCAGCCAACTGACAGGGGGGGCTTTCTTT. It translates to CASSQLTGGAFF.

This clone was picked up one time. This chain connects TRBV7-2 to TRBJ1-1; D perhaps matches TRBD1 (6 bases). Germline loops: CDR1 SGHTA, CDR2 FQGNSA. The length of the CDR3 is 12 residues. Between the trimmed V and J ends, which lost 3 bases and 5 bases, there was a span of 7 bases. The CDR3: CASSFGTTEAFF. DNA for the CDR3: TGTGCCAGCAGCTTCGGGACAACTGAAGCTTTCTTT.